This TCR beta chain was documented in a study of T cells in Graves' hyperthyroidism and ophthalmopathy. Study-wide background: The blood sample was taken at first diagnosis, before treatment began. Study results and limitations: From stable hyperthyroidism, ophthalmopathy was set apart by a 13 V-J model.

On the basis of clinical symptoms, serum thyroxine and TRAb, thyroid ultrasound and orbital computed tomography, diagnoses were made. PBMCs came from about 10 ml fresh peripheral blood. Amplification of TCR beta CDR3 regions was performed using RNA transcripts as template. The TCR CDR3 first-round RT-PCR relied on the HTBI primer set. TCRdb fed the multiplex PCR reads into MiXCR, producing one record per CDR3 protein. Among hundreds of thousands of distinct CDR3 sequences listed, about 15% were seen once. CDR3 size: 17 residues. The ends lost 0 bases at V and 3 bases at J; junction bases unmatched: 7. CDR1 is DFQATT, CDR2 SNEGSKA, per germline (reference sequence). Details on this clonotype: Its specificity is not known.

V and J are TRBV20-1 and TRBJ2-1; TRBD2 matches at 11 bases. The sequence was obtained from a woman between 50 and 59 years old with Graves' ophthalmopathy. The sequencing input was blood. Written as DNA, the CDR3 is TGCAGTGCTAGAGACAAGACTAGCGGGGACATCTACAATGAGCAGTTCTTC. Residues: CSARDKTSGDIYNEQFF.